This T cell receptor (beta chain) was retrieved from a study of blood T cell repertoires in COVID-19 (dated by TCRdb to about 2020). Regarding the study in general: Collaborator samples came from the United States, Italy and Spain and covered acute and convalescent phases of COVID-19. A de-identified subject ID, COVID-19 status, age in years and sex were almost always included in the sample metadata. Deeply sampled blood TCRbeta repertoires from subjects exposed to, actively infected with, or recovered from COVID-19 were included in the dataset. The repertoires were released in a freely available public database meant as a resource for research on the immune response to SARS-CoV-2. Samples were obtained from the ongoing ImmuneRACE study (first 160 participants) and from some 1,200 subjects provided by 6 global collaborators. Where available, HLA class I and class II types were taken from metadata supplied by the sample provider and were not determined by assay-based typing. The prospective study material was composed of cDNA or gDNA derived from T cells, B-cell-depleted T cells, or PBMCs.

Summary of the overall study and its limitations: How much clinical and demographic metadata was included differed by source and by participant, and the metadata was provided uncurated.

In regard to this clone: Its antigen specificity is not known. One base away there is no much larger clone; base qualities are not given.

The collaborating institutions used their own protocols to collect whole blood in K2EDTA tubes. For TCRbeta analysis, collaborators shipped samples as frozen whole blood, isolated PBMCs, or DNA extracted from either of those sample types. TCRbeta CDR3 regions were amplified from genomic DNA using the immunoSEQ Assay, a bias-controlled multiplex PCR. Turning to the authors' computational methods: Within the assay, amplification of reference gene primers was used to estimate how many nucleated cells each sample contained. To quantify the absolute abundance of each unique TCRbeta CDR3 rearrangement, sequence reads were collapsed and filtered. For each sample, productive Simpson clonality was calculated as the square root of Simpson's diversity index across productive rearrangements. TCRdb provides this immuneACCESS table in a form limited to in-frame rearrangements. Some clones are lacking; in checked studies, under half of them reflect an unresolved V gene, and why the rest are absent is not known. V and J calls and clone size are those listed in that table; D and trimming were worked out from the DNA. This sample holds fewer than 150,000 clones; 70% to 85% were observed only once. About 2.3% of the sample belongs to the ten largest clones.

The germline V and J ends show losses of 3 bases and 6 bases respectively, and no gene match explains 7 bases of the junction. CDR3 length: 15 amino acids, cysteine to phenylalanine. The read is trimmed to its CDR3 DNA, 45 bases read in frame from base 1. CDR1 and CDR2, per the germline V gene (reference sequence), are MNHEY and SMNVEV. The clonotype was recovered from a man aged 45-65 years with acute or convalescent COVID-19. The rearrangement combines TRBV27 with TRBJ2-7; 11 middle bases align to TRBD2. Source material: peripheral blood. The DNA sequence reads TGTGCCAGCAGTTTGTGGTCTAGCGGGAGGAGCGAGCAGTACTTC. Translated, this gives CASSLWSSGRSEQYF.